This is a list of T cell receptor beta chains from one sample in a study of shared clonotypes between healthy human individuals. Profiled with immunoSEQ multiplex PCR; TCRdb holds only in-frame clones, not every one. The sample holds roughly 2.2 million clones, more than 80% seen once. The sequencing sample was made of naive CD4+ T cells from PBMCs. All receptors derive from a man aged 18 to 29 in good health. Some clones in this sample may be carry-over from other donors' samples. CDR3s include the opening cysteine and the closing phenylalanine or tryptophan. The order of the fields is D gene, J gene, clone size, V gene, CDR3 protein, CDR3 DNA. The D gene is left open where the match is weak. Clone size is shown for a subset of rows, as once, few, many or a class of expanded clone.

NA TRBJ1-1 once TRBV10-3 CAISESGTPKEAFF TGTGCCATCAGTGAGTCCGGGACACCAAAGGAAGCTTTCTTT
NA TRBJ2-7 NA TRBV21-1 CASSKDGTGTPIEQYF TGTGCCAGCAGCAAGGATGGGACAGGCACCCCTATCGAGCAGTACTTC
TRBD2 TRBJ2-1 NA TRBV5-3 CARSLRNRATAGGYNEQFF TGTGCCAGAAGCTTGCGGAATCGGGCTACAGCGGGAGGCTACAATGAGCAGTTCTTC
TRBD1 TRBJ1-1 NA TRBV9 CASSVGVTGAKNTEAFF TGTGCCAGCAGCGTAGGAGTGACAGGGGCCAAGAACACTGAAGCTTTCTTT
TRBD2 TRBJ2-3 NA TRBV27 CASSLPGVSAGGPDTQYF TGTGCCAGCTCTCTCCCTGGGGTTTCGGCGGGAGGGCCAGATACGCAGTATTTT
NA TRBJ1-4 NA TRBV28 CASSRGTRWANEKLFF TGTGCCAGCAGTCGGGGGACTCGGTGGGCTAATGAAAAACTGTTTTTT
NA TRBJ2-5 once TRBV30 CAWSVRTGETQYF TGTGCCTGGAGTGTACGGACTGGAGAGACCCAGTACTTC
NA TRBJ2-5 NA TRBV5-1 CASSSTVQETQYF TGCGCCAGCAGCTCGACGGTACAAGAGACCCAGTACTTC
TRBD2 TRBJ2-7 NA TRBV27 CASTPAGVLYEQYF TGTGCCAGCACCCCGGCGGGAGTTCTTTACGAGCAGTACTTC
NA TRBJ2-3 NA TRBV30 CAWSVPGPTQYF TGTGCCTGGAGTGTTCCGGGCCCTACGCAGTATTTT
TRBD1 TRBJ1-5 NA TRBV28 CASSLQGAEQYSNQPQHF TGTGCCAGCAGTTTACAGGGGGCCGAGCAGTATAGCAATCAGCCCCAGCATTTT
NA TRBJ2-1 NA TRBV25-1 CASSEYIQGDEQFF TGTGCCAGCAGTGAATATATCCAAGGGGATGAGCAGTTCTTC
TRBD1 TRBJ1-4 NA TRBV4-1 CASQRDDRASEKLFF TGCGCCAGCCAGAGAGACGACAGGGCTTCTGAAAAACTGTTTTTT
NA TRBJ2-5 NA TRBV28 CASSLIPSLPKETQYF TGTGCCAGCAGTTTAATTCCTAGTTTACCAAAAGAGACCCAGTACTTC
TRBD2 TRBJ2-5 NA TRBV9 CASSVSSGLAGGQVTQYF TGTGCCAGCAGCGTATCTTCCGGATTAGCGGGAGGGCAAGTGACCCAGTACTTC
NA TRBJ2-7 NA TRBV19 CASSPPPYERVIDPYEQYF TGTGCCAGTAGTCCTCCCCCTTATGAGCGGGTAATCGATCCCTACGAGCAGTACTTC
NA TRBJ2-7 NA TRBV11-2 CASSLDRIYEQYF TGTGCCAGCAGCTTAGACAGGATCTACGAGCAGTACTTC
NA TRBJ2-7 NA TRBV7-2 CASSYRGGASYEQYF TGTGCCAGCAGCTACCGTGGGGGGGCCTCCTACGAGCAGTACTTC
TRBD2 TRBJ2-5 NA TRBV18 CASSPTSGTSGRGMETQYF TGTGCCAGCTCACCGACTTCCGGGACTAGCGGGCGAGGGATGGAGACCCAGTACTTC
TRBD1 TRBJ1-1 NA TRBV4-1 CASRPTGAGGDTEAFF TGCGCCAGCAGACCGACAGGGGCCGGAGGGGACACTGAAGCTTTCTTT
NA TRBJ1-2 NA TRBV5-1 CASSLTRGYGYTF TGCGCCAGCAGCTTAACCCGTGGCTATGGCTACACCTTC
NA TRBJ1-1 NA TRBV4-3 CASSQEGGTEAFF TGCGCCAGCAGCCAAGAAGGGGGGACTGAAGCTTTCTTT
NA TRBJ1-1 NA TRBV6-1 CASSEVRGNTEAFF TGTGCCAGCAGTGAGGTCAGGGGGAACACTGAAGCTTTCTTT
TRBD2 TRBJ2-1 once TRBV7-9 CASSYSSGSSYNEQFF TGTGCCAGCAGTTACTCTAGCGGGAGCTCCTACAATGAGCAGTTCTTC
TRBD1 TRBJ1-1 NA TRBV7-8 CASSSLWGQGSEAFF TGTGCCAGCAGCTCACTTTGGGGACAGGGCTCTGAAGCTTTCTTT
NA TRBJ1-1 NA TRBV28 CASNLPQPGLSFEAFF TGTGCCAGCAATTTGCCCCAACCGGGCCTTTCTTTTGAAGCTTTCTTT
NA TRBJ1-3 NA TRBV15 CATSTIGGAGNTIYF TGTGCCACCAGCACCATCGGGGGAGCTGGAAACACCATATATTTT
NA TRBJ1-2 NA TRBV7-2 CASSFSGSDYGYTF TGTGCCAGCAGCTTCTCGGGGAGTGACTATGGCTACACCTTC
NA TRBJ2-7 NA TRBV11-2 CASSFGNYEQYF TGTGCCAGCAGCTTTGGCAACTACGAGCAGTACTTC
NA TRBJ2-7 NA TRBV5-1 CASSLASSEQYF TGCGCCAGCAGCTTGGCATCGTCCGAGCAGTACTTC
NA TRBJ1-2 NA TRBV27 CASSPLGRVNYGYTF TGTGCCAGCTCCCCCTTGGGGAGGGTCAACTATGGCTACACCTTC
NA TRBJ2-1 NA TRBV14 CASSPSIGGYNEQFF TGTGCCAGCAGCCCGAGTATCGGGGGATACAATGAGCAGTTCTTC
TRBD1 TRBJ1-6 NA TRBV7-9 CASNTGGSSYNSPLHF TGTGCCAGCAACACAGGGGGCTCTTCCTATAATTCACCCCTCCACTTT
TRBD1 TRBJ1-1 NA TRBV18 CASSPDREGTEAFF TGTGCCAGCTCACCCGACAGGGAAGGGACTGAAGCTTTCTTT
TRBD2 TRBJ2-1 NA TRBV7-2 CASSFQATSRNEQFF TGTGCCAGCAGCTTTCAGGCGACTAGCCGAAATGAGCAGTTCTTC
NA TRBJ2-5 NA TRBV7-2 CASSFRGLYQETQYF TGTGCCAGCAGCTTTCGGGGATTGTACCAAGAGACCCAGTACTTC
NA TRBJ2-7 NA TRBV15 CATSRGADGTGLGEQYF TGTGCCACCAGCAGAGGGGCTGATGGTACAGGGTTAGGCGAGCAGTACTTC
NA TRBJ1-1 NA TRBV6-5 CASISPQGGTEAFF TGTGCCAGCATTTCTCCACAGGGAGGCACTGAAGCTTTCTTT
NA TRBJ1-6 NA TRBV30 CAWTASSYNSPLHF TGTGCCTGGACCGCGAGCTCCTATAATTCACCCCTCCACTTT
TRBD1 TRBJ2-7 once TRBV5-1 CASSTDRYEQYF TGCGCCAGCAGCACGGACAGGTACGAGCAGTACTTC
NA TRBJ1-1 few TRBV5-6 CASGTPNTEAFF TGTGCCAGCGGCACACCCAACACTGAAGCTTTCTTT
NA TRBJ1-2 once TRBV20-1 CSATANYGYTF TGCAGTGCTACCGCTAACTATGGCTACACCTTC
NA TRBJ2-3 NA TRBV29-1 CSIGGEGATDTQYF TGCAGCATTGGGGGGGAGGGGGCCACAGATACGCAGTATTTT
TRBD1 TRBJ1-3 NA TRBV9 CASKRGDSPGNTIYF TGTGCCAGCAAACGGGGGGACAGTCCTGGAAACACCATATATTTT
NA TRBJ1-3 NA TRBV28 CASTSGPSSGNTIYF TGTGCCAGCACTTCGGGACCGAGCTCTGGAAACACCATATATTTT
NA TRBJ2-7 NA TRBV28 CASRASSYEQYF TGTGCCAGCAGGGCGAGCTCCTACGAGCAGTACTTC
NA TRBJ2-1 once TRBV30 CAWSRGLSYNEQFF TGTGCCTGGAGCAGGGGCCTTTCCTACAATGAGCAGTTCTTC
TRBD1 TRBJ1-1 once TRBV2 CASRTGNTEAFF TGTGCCAGCCGGACAGGGAACACTGAAGCTTTCTTT
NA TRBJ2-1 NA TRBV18 CATQRGTGSYNEQFF TGTGCCACCCAACGGGGCACCGGCTCCTACAATGAGCAGTTCTTC
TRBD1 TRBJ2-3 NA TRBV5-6 CASSIGQVITDTQYF TGTGCCAGCAGCATTGGACAGGTTATTACAGATACGCAGTATTTT
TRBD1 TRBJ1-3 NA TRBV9 CASSLGADRDIFGNTIYF TGTGCCAGCAGCTTGGGCGCTGACAGGGACATATTTGGAAACACCATATATTTT
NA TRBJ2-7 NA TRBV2 CASSGGYEQYF TGTGCCAGCAGTGGTGGGTACGAGCAGTACTTC
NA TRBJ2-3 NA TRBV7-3 CASSPRTYTDTQYF TGTGCCAGCAGCCCAAGGACCTACACAGATACGCAGTATTTT
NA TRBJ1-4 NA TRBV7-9 CASSGIVATNEKLFF TGTGCCAGCAGCGGGATTGTAGCAACTAATGAAAAACTGTTTTTT
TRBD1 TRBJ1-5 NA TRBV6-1 CASRPRGQRYQPQHF TGTGCCAGCAGACCAAGGGGACAGAGATATCAGCCCCAGCATTTT
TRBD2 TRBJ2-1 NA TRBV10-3 CAISEVTSGRPYNEQFF TGTGCCATCAGTGAGGTAACTAGCGGGAGACCCTACAATGAGCAGTTCTTC
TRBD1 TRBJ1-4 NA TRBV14 CASSQDDSWDRGNEKLFF TGTGCCAGCAGCCAAGATGATTCTTGGGACAGGGGAAATGAAAAACTGTTTTTT
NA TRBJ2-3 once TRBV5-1 CASSGGSSDTQYF TGCGCCAGCAGCGGGGGATCCTCGGATACGCAGTATTTT
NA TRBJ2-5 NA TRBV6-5 CASQGGGSVKTQYF TGTGCCAGCCAGGGGGGCGGGAGTGTAAAGACCCAGTACTTC
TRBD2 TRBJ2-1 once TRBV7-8 CASSPLAGGVSEQFF TGTGCCAGCAGCCCCTTAGCGGGAGGGGTTTCGGAGCAGTTCTTC